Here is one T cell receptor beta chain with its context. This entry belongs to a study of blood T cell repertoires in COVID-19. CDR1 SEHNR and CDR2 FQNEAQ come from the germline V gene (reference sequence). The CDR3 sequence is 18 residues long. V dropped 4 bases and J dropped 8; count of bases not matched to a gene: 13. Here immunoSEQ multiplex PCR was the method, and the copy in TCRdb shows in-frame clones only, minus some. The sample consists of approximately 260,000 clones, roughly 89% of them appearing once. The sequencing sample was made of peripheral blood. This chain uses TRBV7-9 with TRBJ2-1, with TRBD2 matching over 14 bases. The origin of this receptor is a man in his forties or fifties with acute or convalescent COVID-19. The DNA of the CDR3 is TGTGCCAGCAGCTCCTACGCGGGACTAGCGGGGGACACCGATGAGCAGTTCTTC. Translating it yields CASSSYAGLAGDTDEQFF.